One and the same sample provided the 20 T cell receptor beta chains below, sequenced in a study of long-term antiretroviral therapy in people with HIV. Sequencing relied on immunoSEQ assay v3.0, run at survey level. Assay used: immunoSEQ multiplex PCR; TCRdb lists only in-frame clones, some missing. The sample lists some 28,000 clones, around 80% occurring once. The sequences come from unsorted PBMCs, collected 1.5 years before starting antiretroviral therapy. Source of these receptors: a man aged 18 to 35 with HIV.

The chain employs TRBV27 and TRBJ2-1; D uncertain. From germline, CDR1 is MNHEY and CDR2 SMNVEV (reference sequence). V was cut by 5 bases and J by 7 bases, with 15 bases left in between. The CDR3 is made up of 14 amino acids. This CDR3 is CASSHSPRKNEQFF. The CDR3 nucleotides are TGTGCCAGCAGTCACAGCCCTCGGAAGAATGAGCAGTTCTTC.

This rearrangement joins TRBV29-1 to TRBJ2-7; TRBD2 agrees at 9 bases. The germline gives CDR1 SQVTM, CDR2 ANQGSEA. CDR3 length: 13 amino acids. V dropped 7 bases and J dropped 3; count of bases not matched to a gene: 7. This chain's CDR3 is CSGLGGRDYEQYF. The CDR3 nucleotides read TGCAGCGGCCTCGGCGGGAGGGACTACGAGCAGTACTTC.

Here the CDR3 DNA reads TGTGCCAGCAGCTTAGGGGGGGGTATCTCCTACGAGCAGTACTTC. This encodes CASSLGGGISYEQYF. The genes are TRBV7-8 and TRBJ2-7, with 7 bases fitting TRBD2. The germline V gene has CDR1 SGHVS and CDR2 FQNEAQ. The length of the CDR3 is 15 residues. Trimming at V came to 1 base and at J to 0 bases, leaving 3 bases not matched to a gene.

This clone was observed a handful of times. The chain couples TRBV4-1 to TRBJ1-3; no clear D gene. Germline CDR1 is MGHRA and CDR2 is YSYEKL. Trimming removed 6 bases from V and 0 bases from J, with 12 bases in between. CDR3 length equals 15 residues. The CDR3 spells CASSYRVSSGNTIYF. CDR3 DNA sequence: TGCGCCAGCAGTTATAGGGTGAGCTCTGGAAACACCATATATTTT.

This clone was picked up one time. The rearrangement uses TRBV27 and TRBJ2-7; 9 nucleotides agree with TRBD2. The J segment lost 2 bases and the V segment lost 6 bases, leaving 5 bases of the junction unmatched. This CDR3 is built from 14 residues. Germline V CDR1 and CDR2: MNHEY, SMNVEV (reference sequence). In DNA form, the CDR3 reads TGTGCCAGCAGGCTAGCGGGGAGCCCCTACGAGCAGTACTTC. This gives the protein CASRLAGSPYEQYF.

The chain has TRBV29-1 and TRBJ2-1; no firm D call. Germline loops: CDR1 SQVTM, CDR2 ANQGSEA. The CDR3 has 13 residues. Between the trimmed V and J ends, which lost 8 bases and 7 bases, there was a span of 18 bases. The CDR3 coding sequence is TGCAGCCCCCGGGTGCACTTAACGAATGAGCAGTTCTTC. Amino acid sequence: CSPRVHLTNEQFF.

This sequence joins TRBV6-5 and TRBJ1-2; 7 nucleotides align to TRBD1. The CDR3 covers 14 residues. Trimming cost V 4 bases and J 4 bases; bases outside gene matches: 6. The germline CDR1 and CDR2 sequences are MNHEY and SVGAGI. CDR3 nucleotide sequence: TGTGCCAGCAGTTCGCCAGACAGGGCCTATGGCTACACCTTC. It encodes CASSSPDRAYGYTF.

This clone showed up just a few times. This chain uses TRBV9 with TRBJ2-3; no clear D. CDR1 SGDLS and CDR2 YYNGEE come from the germline V gene. V was pared by 0 bases and J by 4 bases, with 15 bases between. The CDR3 runs 16 residues. The CDR3 here is CASSVDVLTLPDTQYF. The CDR3 nucleotides read TGTGCCAGCAGCGTAGACGTCCTCACCCTCCCAGATACGCAGTATTTT.

The chain carries TRBV19 and TRBJ2-7, with D uncertain. CDR1 and CDR2 from the germline V gene are LNHDA and SQIVND (reference sequence). Trimming left V 6 bases short and J 3 bases short, with 15 bases between. CDR3 length equals 14 residues. This CDR3 is CASSQGLWHYEQYF. The CDR3 region has the DNA TGTGCCAGTAGCCAAGGTCTTTGGCACTACGAGCAGTACTTC.

The V and J genes are TRBV11-1 and TRBJ2-7; no clear D gene. CDR1 is SGHAT, CDR2 FQDESV, per germline (reference sequence). The V end lost 5 bases, the J end lost 3 bases, and 14 bases lay between the germline ends. The CDR3 covers 14 residues. This chain's CDR3 is CASSPAPEYYEQYF. CDR3 DNA sequence: TGTGCCAGCAGCCCCGCCCCCGAATACTACGAGCAGTACTTC.

The rearrangement uses TRBV15 and TRBJ2-7, with D hard to call. This CDR3 contains 12 residues. The ends were cut back, 0 bases at V and 4 bases at J, with 4 bases in the middle. In germline, CDR1 is LNHNV, CDR2 YYDKDF (reference sequence). The CDR3 loop reads CATSRDRYEQYF. Here the CDR3 DNA reads TGTGCCACCAGCAGAGATCGGTACGAGCAGTACTTC.

The rearrangement links TRBV7-9 to TRBJ2-2; 7 nucleotides align to TRBD2. This CDR3 region has 15 residues. V lost 5 bases, J lost 4 bases, and 7 bases stayed unmatched. The germline V gene encodes CDR1 SEHNR and CDR2 FQNEAQ (reference sequence). The CDR3 region has the DNA TGTGCCAGCAGCCCTCGGCGGGAGATCACCGGGGAGCTGTTTTTT. Encoded protein: CASSPRREITGELFF.

V and J are TRBV10-3 and TRBJ2-7; 7 bases are shared with TRBD2. The J segment lost 1 base and the V segment lost 5 bases, leaving 8 bases of the junction unmatched. CDR3 size: 15 residues. Germline loops: CDR1 ENHRY, CDR2 SYGVKD. The DNA of the CDR3 is TGTGCCATCAGTTCCGGGCCCGGGGGGTCCTACGAGCAGTACTTC. It is translated as CAISSGPGGSYEQYF.

The CDR3 here is CASSPWRDGETQYF. CDR3 sequence (DNA): TGTGCCAGCAGCCCCTGGCGGGATGGAGAGACCCAGTACTTC. The J gene is TRBJ2-5, the V gene TRBV6-5; TRBD2 is a possible D gene (6 bases). Germline assignment: CDR1 MNHEY and CDR2 SVGAGI. The CDR3 spans 14 residues. Trimming removed 6 bases from V and 4 bases from J, with 15 bases in between.

The sample holds one count of this clone. The chain joins TRBV4-2 to TRBJ2-1; no clear D gene. Trimming cost V 5 bases and J 6 bases, with 20 bases left between them. The CDR3 consists of 16 residues. Germline CDR1 LGHNA, CDR2 YNFKEQ. The CDR3 loop is CASSTQSTLVGNEQFF. In DNA, the CDR3 is TGTGCCAGCAGCACTCAATCGACGTTAGTAGGCAATGAGCAGTTCTTC.

This clone is medium-sized. J is TRBJ1-6 and V is TRBV10-2; D ambiguous. The CDR3 has 15 amino acids. Germline-derived CDR1 and CDR2 are WSHSY and SAAADI. V lost 1 base and J 8 bases, leaving 12 bases between the germline ends. In DNA form, the CDR3 reads TGCGCCAGCAGTGAGTGGGCAGGTACGGATTCACCCCTCCACTTT. It specifies CASSEWAGTDSPLHF.

The gene calls are TRBV29-1 and TRBJ2-1; 13 nucleotides align to TRBD2. CDR3 length: 15 amino acids. Trimming took 3 bases from V and 9 from J; bases not matched to a gene: 8. Germline lookup yields CDR1 SQVTM and CDR2 ANQGSEA. CDR3 loop: CSVDRTSGSWGEQFF. The CDR3 DNA reads as TGCAGCGTTGACCGGACTAGCGGGAGCTGGGGTGAGCAGTTCTTC.

The chain joins TRBV6-1 to TRBJ1-4; unclear D gene. Per germline, CDR1 MNHNS and CDR2 SASEGT. This CDR3 is 14 amino acids long. V dropped 2 bases and J dropped 7 bases, with 11 bases sitting between them. The CDR3 protein is CASSEPYRAEKLFF. The DNA for the CDR3 is TGTGCCAGCAGTGAACCCTATAGAGCTGAAAAACTGTTTTTT.

The chain joins TRBV5-6 to TRBJ2-6; D is uncertain. The CDR3 is made up of 15 amino acids. Germline CDR1 is SGHDT and CDR2 is YYEEEE. V shed 0 bases and J shed 0 bases, with 4 bases lying between them. CDR3 amino acids: CASSLGNSGANVLTF. CDR3 DNA: TGTGCCAGCAGCTTGGGGAACTCTGGGGCCAACGTCCTGACTTTC.

The chain combines TRBV18 with TRBJ1-6, with D perhaps TRBD1 (5 bases). The ends were cut back, 3 bases at V and 8 bases at J, with 11 bases in the middle. This CDR3 region has 14 residues. The germline CDR1 and CDR2 sequences are KGHSH and LQKENI. The CDR3 DNA reads TGTGCCAGCTCACCCAGGGACGGCTATTCACCCCTCCACTTT. The encoded protein is CASSPRDGYSPLHF.